Each of the 13 T cell receptor beta chains below was sequenced from the same sample in a study of blood T cell repertoires in COVID-19 (dated by TCRdb to 2018 to 2020). Library creation used the immunoSEQ multiplex PCR assay. The immuneACCESS repertoire file appears here via TCRdb, limited to in-frame rearrangements. These files lack a portion of the clones; in checked studies, under half of the deficit traces to unresolved V genes, and the cause of the others is not known. The sample table lists 78,000 or so clones, over 70% of them with a count of one. The top ten clones comprise roughly 12% of the sample. Sequencing used peripheral blood. The receptors were sampled from a man of 80 years or more with acute or convalescent COVID-19.

This chain links TRBV18 with TRBJ1-3; 10 nucleotides align to TRBD1. V shed 4 bases and J 2 bases; nucleotides not matched to a gene: 5. CDR1 KGHSH and CDR2 LQKENI come from the germline V gene. The CDR3 has 16 amino acids. CDR3 DNA: TGTGCCAGCTCACGGGACAGGGGTCGAGCTGGAAACACCATATATTTT. It codes for CASSRDRGRAGNTIYF. Combining the CDR3 with reference TRBV18 and TRBJ1-3 gives the whole variable domain NAGVMQNPRHLVRRRGQEARLRCSPMKGHSHVYWYRQLPEEGLKFMVYLQKENIIDESGMPKERFSAEFPKEGPSILRIQQVVRGDSAAYFCASSRDRGRAGNTIYFGEGSWLTVV.

The rearrangement links TRBV11-3 to TRBJ2-2; tentatively, D is TRBD1 (8 bases). Trimming took off 3 bases at V and 4 bases at J, with 12 bases between the two ends. The germline V gene has CDR1 SGHNT and CDR2 YENEEA. CDR3 length: 15 amino acids. The CDR3 is CASSFTGGGTGELFF. CDR3 nucleotide sequence: TGTGCCAGCAGCTTCACAGGGGGGGGCACCGGGGAGCTGTTTTTT.

The rearrangement joins TRBV19 to TRBJ1-1; 8 nucleotides line up with TRBD1. Germline lookup yields CDR1 LNHDA and CDR2 SQIVND (reference sequence). The CDR3 is made up of 16 amino acids. V shed 3 bases and J 0 bases; nucleotides not matched to a gene: 6. Written as DNA, the CDR3 is TGTGCCAGTAGTATTCTGCAGGGGGCAATGAACACTGAAGCTTTCTTT. Translation gives CASSILQGAMNTEAFF.

The chain couples TRBV3-1 (or the pseudogene TRBV3-2) to TRBJ1-1, with TRBD1 as a possible D gene (5 bases). CDR3 size: 12 residues. V was shortened by 6 bases and J by 6 bases, with 11 bases between the two germline ends. Per germline, CDR1 LGHDT and CDR2 YNNKEL (reference sequence). The CDR3 here is CASSRDFAEAFF. The CDR3, as DNA: TGTGCCAGCAGTCGGGACTTCGCTGAAGCTTTCTTT.

The rearrangement uses TRBV2 and TRBJ1-2, with 7 nucleotides matching TRBD1. Trimming at V came to 7 bases and at J to 3 bases, leaving 11 bases not matched to a gene. The CDR3 loop spans 15 amino acids. Germline loops: CDR1 SNHLY, CDR2 FYNNEI. The CDR3 sequence: CASKRTDRQHYGYTF. The CDR3 DNA is TGTGCCAGCAAGAGAACGGACAGGCAACACTATGGCTACACCTTC.

This rearrangement joins TRBV2 to TRBJ1-5; TRBD1 agrees at 8 bases. This CDR3 spans 15 amino acids. The V and J ends lost 6 bases and 3 bases, in that order; junction bases with no gene match: 7. Germline CDR1 and CDR2: SNHLY and FYNNEI. The CDR3 coding sequence is TGTGCCAGCAGGGCCGGGACAGGCGCCAATCAGCCCCAGCATTTT. Translation gives CASRAGTGANQPQHF.

The chain links TRBV7-8 to TRBJ1-5, with D tentatively TRBD1 (6 bases). The V end lost 2 bases, the J end lost 7 bases, and 21 bases lay between the germline ends. Germline CDR1 is SGHVS and CDR2 is FQNEAQ. There are 17 residues in the CDR3. In nucleotides, the CDR3 is TGTGCCAGCAGCTTACAGATCAGCCGGGACACACCACAGCCCCAGCATTTT. Translating gives CASSLQISRDTPQPQHF.

The gene calls are TRBV24-1 and TRBJ2-1; D possibly corresponds to TRBD2 (5 bases). V gave up 5 bases and J gave up 7 bases, with 14 bases separating them. Germline V CDR1 and CDR2: KGHDR, SFDVKD. The CDR3 length is 14 residues. The CDR3 region is CATSADYGENEQFF. The CDR3 nucleotides read TGTGCCACCAGTGCCGACTACGGAGAGAATGAGCAGTTCTTC.

This clone was recorded a few times. The rearrangement links TRBV2 to TRBJ1-3; tentative D call: TRBD1 (5 bases). The CDR3 covers 13 residues. V gave up 7 bases and J gave up 8 bases, with 15 bases separating them. The germline CDR1 and CDR2 sequences are SNHLY and FYNNEI. CDR3 loop: CASTSREFDTIYF. CDR3 DNA sequence: TGTGCCAGCACCTCCAGGGAATTTGACACCATATATTTT.

The CDR3 is CASSYAGARAQETQYF. CDR3 coding DNA: TGTGCCAGCAGTTACGCAGGGGCTAGGGCCCAAGAGACCCAGTACTTC. This rearrangement joins TRBV6-5 to TRBJ2-5, with D possibly TRBD1 on 6 matching bases. The CDR3 sequence is 16 residues long. V was clipped by 2 bases and J by 1 base, with 14 bases between them. In germline, CDR1 is MNHEY, CDR2 SVGAGI.

This clone was detected only once. The chain is built from TRBV6-1 and TRBJ2-5; the match to TRBD2 covers 13 bases. V lost 4 bases and J lost 6; bases outside the gene matches: 11. The CDR3 is 17 residues long. The germline CDR1 and CDR2 sequences are MNHNS and SASEGT. CDR3 amino acids: CASSGGTSGEVWKTQYF. The CDR3 DNA reads as TGTGCCAGCAGTGGAGGGACTAGCGGGGAGGTCTGGAAGACCCAGTACTTC.

The V call is TRBV9, the J call TRBJ2-1; 9 bases are a match to TRBD1. The junction had 8 bases not matched to a gene; V was cut back by 4 bases and J by 0 bases. CDR3 size: 17 residues. Germline assignment: CDR1 SGDLS and CDR2 YYNGEE. CDR3 residues: CASSPTGTGSSYNEQFF. CDR3 bases: TGTGCCAGCAGCCCTACCGGGACAGGGAGCTCCTACAATGAGCAGTTCTTC.

The CDR3 DNA reads TGTGCCACCTCCGGGACAGCCCTCACAGATACGCAGTATTTT. Encoded protein: CATSGTALTDTQYF. The rearrangement uses TRBV2 and TRBJ2-3; TRBD1 matches 7 bases. The CDR3 extends over 14 amino acids. V dropped 10 bases and J dropped 2; count of bases not matched to a gene: 9. Germline V gives CDR1 SNHLY, CDR2 FYNNEI.